This TCR beta chain is from a study of blood T cell repertoires in COVID-19 (TCRdb year 2020). With respect to the entire study: Samples from collaborators originated in the United States, Italy and Spain and spanned both the acute and convalescent phases of COVID-19. The material from the prospective study consisted of cDNA or gDNA derived from T cells, B-cell-depleted T cells, or PBMCs. The dataset comprised deeply sampled blood TCRbeta repertoires from subjects exposed to, actively infected with, or recovered from COVID-19. A freely available public database, intended as a resource for researchers studying the immune response to SARS-CoV-2, is where the repertoires were released. The samples were drawn from the first 160 participants of the ongoing ImmuneRACE study and from 1,254 subjects provided by 6 global collaborators. Nearly every sample came with metadata listing a de-identified subject ID, COVID-19 status, age in years and sex. HLA class I and class II types, where available, came from metadata supplied by the sample provider rather than from assay-based typing.

Collaborating institutions collected whole blood in K2EDTA tubes following their own protocols. Collaborator samples were shipped for TCRbeta analysis as frozen whole blood, isolated PBMCs, or DNA extracted from either sample type. Turning to this clone: Its antigen target is currently unknown. Per-nucleotide qualities are absent, and no much larger clonotype sits a single base away.

TCRbeta CDR3 regions were amplified from genomic DNA by means of the immunoSEQ Assay, a bias-controlled multiplex PCR. The published analysis was carried out like this. Nucleated cell counts per sample were estimated from amplification of reference gene primers within the assay. To quantify the absolute abundance of each unique TCRbeta CDR3 rearrangement, sequence reads were collapsed and filtered. Productive Simpson clonality was computed per sample as the square root of Simpson's diversity index over productive rearrangements. Here the immuneACCESS table is served through TCRdb, limited to in-frame sequences with V and J called. Missing clones are a known gap in these copies; in checked studies unresolved V genes cover under half, and the rest lacks a known reason. V, J and clone size derive from that table, while D and trimming were established from the DNA sequence. The sample table lists 200,000 to 250,000 clones, almost 85% of them with a count of one. Of the sample, approximately 8% is held by the ten largest clones.

From a lookup of the germline V gene, CDR1 and CDR2 are SGHTA and FQGNSA. The CDR3 covers 14 residues, taking in both the cysteine and the phenylalanine. CDR3 DNA only is kept here, 42 bases in frame from base 1. Here V drops 2 bases and J drops 2 bases, and the junction holds 3 bases not matched to any gene. The paper's findings and limits, for the study overall: How much clinical and demographic metadata was included differed by source and by participant, and the metadata was provided uncurated.

The sequence came from a woman between 50 and 59 years old with active or convalescent COVID-19. In this chain, TRBV7-2 is recombined with TRBJ2-7; 7 bases in between match TRBD1. The sample comprised peripheral blood. The DNA sequence is given as TGTGCCAGCAGCTTATTTACAGGGGCCTACGAGCAGTACTTC. This gives the protein CASSLFTGAYEQYF.